This T cell receptor (beta chain) was identified in a study of CD4 T cells in relation to SARS-CoV-2 and coronaviruses. Looking at the study overall: ViraFEST: approximately eleven-day antigen culture of PBMCs, then TCR beta CDR3 sequencing. Controls used an HIV-1 Nef peptide pool or no peptide.

Comment on this clone: Its target is not known.

The data were produced by immunoSEQ multiplex PCR, yet TCRdb's version contains in-frame clones alone and is incomplete. The sample yields around 16,000 clones, over 75% seen once. The unexposed donors gave CD4+ T cells in about 2010-2019, prior to COVID-19. After more than eight days of culture, CD4+ T cells were isolated. Cells permitting, SARS-CoV-2 S/N and four cold-coronavirus spikes were tested on unexposed-donor CD4+ T cells. Fresh IL-2 medium replaced half the medium on days 3 and 7. The CDR3 contains 16 residues. J was trimmed by 0 bases and V by 2 bases; bases with no gene match: 6. The V gene's germline CDR1 is KGHSH and CDR2 LQKENI.

The material sequenced was CD4+ T cells from PBMCs, cultured in vitro. V is TRBV18 and J is TRBJ1-1, with 7 positions matching TRBD1. This TCR derives from a human donor in good health. The CDR3 sequence is CASSPISGGLNTEAFF. The DNA for the CDR3 is TGTGCCAGCTCACCAATCTCAGGGGGATTGAACACTGAAGCTTTCTTT.